The 25 T cell receptor beta chains below were found in one sample sequenced in a study of cytomegalovirus exposure and HLA in healthy donors. PCR was performed using 60 Vbeta and 13 Jbeta primers. Assay: immunoSEQ multiplex PCR; the TCRdb copy retains only in-frame clones and omits some. Here the sample spans roughly 78,000 clones, less than 75% being singletons. Sequenced input: PBMCs. These receptors were collected from a man in his thirties or forties in good health and CMV-seropositive.

The CDR3 sequence: CASKPGTSGEEQFF. DNA of the CDR3: TGTGCCAGCAAGCCCGGGACTAGCGGGGAGGAGCAGTTCTTC. The rearrangement joins TRBV9 to TRBJ2-1; 13 bases map to TRBD2. This CDR3 is built from 14 residues. J lost 10 bases, V lost 6 bases, and 7 bases had no gene match. Germline-derived CDR1 and CDR2 are SGDLS and YYNGEE. Filled out from reference TRBV9 and TRBJ2-1, the complete variable domain reads DSGVTQTPKHLITATGQRVTLRCSPRSGDLSVYWYQQSLDQGLQFLIQYYNGEERAKGNILERFSAQQFPDLHSELNLSSLELGDSALYFCASKPGTSGEEQFFGPGTRLTVL.

The sample holds a few counts of this clone. This sequence joins TRBV4-1 and TRBJ2-2; a possible D gene is TRBD1 (6 bases). V shed 2 bases and J shed 7 bases, with 11 bases lying between them. The CDR3 is 14 residues long. Germline CDR1 MGHRA, CDR2 YSYEKL. The CDR3 sequence is CASSQQGTGGELFF. The CDR3 region has the DNA TGCGCCAGCAGCCAACAGGGGACCGGCGGGGAGCTGTTTTTT.

This chain joins TRBV6-1 and TRBJ2-3; no clear D. CDR1 MNHNS and CDR2 SASEGT come from the germline V gene. The ends were cut back, 6 bases at V and 1 base at J, with 8 bases in the middle. This CDR3 contains 13 residues. The CDR3 nucleotides read TGTGCCAGCAGCATGTTAGGCACAGATACGCAGTATTTT. Amino acid sequence: CASSMLGTDTQYF.

The chain links TRBV28 to TRBJ2-5, with D perhaps TRBD1 (6 bases). Germline-derived CDR1 and CDR2 are MDHEN and SYDVKM. The V and J ends lost 3 bases and 0 bases respectively, with 14 bases between them. CDR3 size: 16 residues. The CDR3: CASSFPGTLYQETQYF. CDR3 sequence (DNA): TGTGCCAGCAGTTTCCCCGGGACATTGTACCAAGAGACCCAGTACTTC.

This clone was observed a few times. This rearrangement joins TRBV7-2 to TRBJ2-1, with 9 bases fitting TRBD2. The CDR3 extends over 15 amino acids. CDR1 and CDR2 from the germline V gene are SGHTA and FQGNSA. Unmatched junction bases numbered 10, after V lost 3 bases and J lost 10 bases. This chain's CDR3 is CASSFAAGGPSEQFF. The CDR3 bases are TGTGCCAGCAGCTTCGCAGCGGGGGGCCCCAGCGAGCAGTTCTTC.

The chain uses TRBV9 and TRBJ2-7; a possible D gene is TRBD2 (6 bases). With 4 bases removed from V and 3 bases from J, the gap between germline ends came to 14 bases. This CDR3 has 14 amino acids. In germline, CDR1 is SGDLS, CDR2 YYNGEE. CDR3 nucleotide sequence: TGTGCCAGCAGCCTATGGGACGGGAGCTACGAGCAGTACTTC. Its protein is CASSLWDGSYEQYF.

CDR3 DNA sequence: TGTGCCAGCAGCTATTCGGTCGGTCACTCCTACAATGAGCAGTTCTTC. It translates to CASSYSVGHSYNEQFF. The rearrangement joins TRBV7-3 to TRBJ2-1; D not resolved. Germline CDR1 and CDR2: SGHTA and FQGTGA. V shed 4 bases and J shed 0 bases, with 13 bases lying between them. The CDR3 is 16 amino acids.

This chain joins TRBV5-1 and TRBJ1-2, with 7 bases identical to TRBD1. The V segment lost 4 bases and the J segment 0 bases; nucleotides outside the gene matches: 6. The CDR3 is 15 amino acids. In germline, CDR1 is SGHRS, CDR2 YFSETQ. The CDR3 region is CASSVDRPPNYGYTF. In nucleotides, the CDR3 is TGCGCCAGCAGCGTGGACAGGCCTCCTAACTATGGCTACACCTTC.

This sequence joins TRBV5-1 and TRBJ1-2; 11 nucleotides agree with TRBD1. The V and J ends lost 4 bases and 7 bases, in that order; junction bases with no gene match: 9. CDR1 is SGHRS and CDR2 is YFSETQ in the germline V gene. The CDR3 is 15 residues long. CDR3 sequence: CASSPTGTGGFGYTF. CDR3 coding DNA: TGCGCCAGCAGCCCGACCGGGACAGGGGGGTTTGGCTACACCTTC.

The chain couples TRBV6-1 to TRBJ1-1; D is unclear. The CDR3 is 14 amino acids. Germline assignment: CDR1 MNHNS and CDR2 SASEGT. Trimming took 1 base from V and 3 from J, leaving 9 bases between them. CDR3 loop: CASSEDGFDTEAFF. CDR3 DNA sequence: TGTGCCAGCAGTGAAGACGGGTTTGACACTGAAGCTTTCTTT.

CDR3 in DNA: TGTGCCAGCAGGCCTAGCGGAAACACCGGGGAGCTGTTTTTT. Translating gives CASRPSGNTGELFF. The V gene is TRBV7-2, the J gene TRBJ2-2, with 7 bases identical to TRBD2. CDR3 length equals 14 residues. J was trimmed by 2 bases and V by 6 bases; bases with no gene match: 3. Germline V CDR1 and CDR2: SGHTA, FQGNSA.

This clone was counted a few times. The chain combines TRBV7-2 with TRBJ2-7; TRBD1 aligns across 9 bases. V dropped 4 bases and J dropped 3; count of bases not matched to a gene: 7. Germline V lookup: CDR1 SGHTA, CDR2 FQGNSA. There are 15 residues in the CDR3. The CDR3 region has the DNA TGTGCCAGCAGCTACCGGACAGGGGCCTACTACGAGCAGTACTTC. This sequence encodes CASSYRTGAYYEQYF.

This clone occurred once. The chain employs TRBV4-2 and TRBJ1-2; D remains unclear. The CDR3 extends over 13 amino acids. Trimming shortened V by 0 bases and J by 2 bases, and 4 bases separated the two germline ends. Germline V lookup: CDR1 LGHNA, CDR2 YNFKEQ. CDR3 sequence reads: CASSQDLNYGYTF. CDR3 nucleotide sequence: TGTGCCAGCAGCCAAGATCTGAACTATGGCTACACCTTC.

The chain employs TRBV19 and TRBJ2-5; D gene unclear. Looked up from germline, CDR1 is LNHDA and CDR2 is SQIVND (reference sequence). The CDR3 runs 12 residues. The V end was cut by 5 bases, the J end by 4 bases, with 8 bases between. CDR3 residues: CASSPNRETQYF. The CDR3 nucleotides read TGTGCCAGTAGTCCTAACCGAGAGACCCAGTACTTC.

This clone was observed a handful of times. The chain uses TRBV28 and TRBJ2-5, with a possible D match to TRBD1 (5 bases). From germline, CDR1 is MDHEN and CDR2 SYDVKM. The CDR3 runs to 14 residues. The germline V and J ends were trimmed by 5 bases and 5 bases, with 15 bases remaining between them. The CDR3 loop reads CASSDSDRSETQYF. The CDR3 nucleotides are TGTGCCAGCAGTGACTCAGACAGAAGTGAGACCCAGTACTTC.

V usage is TRBV4-2 and J usage is TRBJ2-1; D might be TRBD1 (5 bases). V lost 1 base, J lost 1 base, and 8 bases lay in between. The CDR3 runs 15 residues. Germline V CDR1 and CDR2: LGHNA, YNFKEQ. The CDR3 DNA reads TGTGCCAGCAGCCAAGCAGACAGTTCCTACAATGAGCAGTTCTTC. Protein sequence: CASSQADSSYNEQFF.

The rearrangement joins TRBV5-1 to TRBJ2-7; TRBD2 is a possible D gene (6 bases). This CDR3 spans 14 amino acids. CDR1 and CDR2 (germline): SGHRS, YFSETQ. V was pared by 5 bases and J by 2 bases, with 14 bases between. CDR3 sequence reads: CASRIRRETYEQYF. CDR3 nucleotides: TGCGCCAGCAGGATCAGGCGGGAAACCTACGAGCAGTACTTC.

This clone was counted a few times. The rearrangement joins TRBV4-1 to TRBJ2-1, with 12 bases fitting TRBD2. The CDR3 sequence is 15 residues long. Germline loops: CDR1 MGHRA, CDR2 YSYEKL. Germline trimming cut 1 base from V and 12 bases from J; bases unmatched to any gene: 7. CDR3 coding DNA: TGCGCCAGCAGCCAAGTCGGGACTAGCGGGTCACTGCAGTTCTTC. This codes for CASSQVGTSGSLQFF.

V is TRBV7-6 and J is TRBJ1-2, with D possibly TRBD1 on 5 matching bases. The CDR3 is 15 amino acids. The V gene lost 0 bases and the J gene lost 4 bases, with 12 bases spanning the gap. Germline CDR1 is SGHVS and CDR2 is FNYEAQ. Written as DNA, the CDR3 is TGTGCCAGCAGCTTAGCCCCAGGAGGGGTCTATGGCTACACCTTC. Its protein product is CASSLAPGGVYGYTF.

The chain combines TRBV5-1 with TRBJ2-3, with TRBD2 matching 9 bases. Germline V CDR1 and CDR2: SGHRS, YFSETQ. V was pared by 1 base and J by 2 bases, with 5 bases of the junction left unmatched. CDR3 length equals 16 residues. CDR3 sequence reads: CASSLPTSGTTDTQYF. CDR3 bases: TGCGCCAGCAGCTTGCCGACTAGCGGCACCACAGATACGCAGTATTTT.

The chain recombines TRBV9 with TRBJ2-5; 9 bases map to TRBD2. The CDR3 sequence is 16 residues long. Germline lookup yields CDR1 SGDLS and CDR2 YYNGEE. J was trimmed by 5 bases and V by 2 bases; bases with no gene match: 10. The CDR3 nucleotides read TGTGCCAGCAGCGTGGCGGCTAGCGGGATCTGGGAGACCCAGTACTTC. It specifies CASSVAASGIWETQYF.

The J gene is TRBJ2-1, the V gene TRBV19; 10 bases are a match to TRBD1. The junction had 5 bases not matched to a gene; V was cut back by 6 bases and J by 9 bases. CDR1 is LNHDA, CDR2 SQIVND, per germline (reference sequence). This CDR3 region has 13 residues. Written as DNA, the CDR3 is TGTGCCAGTAGCCGGACAGGGGGTGGTGAGCAGTTCTTC. Translated: CASSRTGGGEQFF.

This clone has just a few counts. The genes are TRBV5-1 and TRBJ1-1; D is perhaps TRBD1 (6 bases). The V and J ends lost 2 bases and 5 bases respectively, with 10 bases between them. The CDR3 sequence is 13 residues long. CDR1 is SGHRS and CDR2 is YFSETQ in the germline V gene. CDR3: CASSLSGETEAFF. The CDR3 nucleotides read TGCGCCAGCAGCTTATCAGGGGAGACTGAAGCTTTCTTT. Complete variable domain (other parts from reference TRBV5-1 and TRBJ1-1): KAGVTQTPRYLIKTRGQQVTLSCSPISGHRSVSWYQQTPGQGLQFLFEYFSETQRNKGNFPGRFSGRQFSNSRSEMNVSTLELGDSALYLCASSLSGETEAFFGQGTRLTVV.

This rearrangement joins TRBV10-3 to TRBJ2-5; TRBD1 agrees at 7 bases. Per germline, CDR1 ENHRY and CDR2 SYGVKD. Unmatched junction bases numbered 3, after V lost 0 bases and J lost 5 bases. CDR3 size: 14 residues. The CDR3 spells CAISESTGLETQYF. The CDR3 DNA reads TGTGCCATCAGTGAGTCGACAGGGTTGGAGACCCAGTACTTC.

The rearrangement links TRBV6-6 to TRBJ1-1; 7 nucleotides match TRBD1. From germline, CDR1 is MNHNY and CDR2 SVGAGI (reference sequence). The CDR3 runs 13 residues. Losses at the gene ends were 5 bases for V and 4 bases for J; bases not matched to a gene: 4. The CDR3 loop is CASSDHRGTEAFF. Written as DNA, the CDR3 is TGTGCCAGCAGTGACCACAGGGGCACTGAAGCTTTCTTT.